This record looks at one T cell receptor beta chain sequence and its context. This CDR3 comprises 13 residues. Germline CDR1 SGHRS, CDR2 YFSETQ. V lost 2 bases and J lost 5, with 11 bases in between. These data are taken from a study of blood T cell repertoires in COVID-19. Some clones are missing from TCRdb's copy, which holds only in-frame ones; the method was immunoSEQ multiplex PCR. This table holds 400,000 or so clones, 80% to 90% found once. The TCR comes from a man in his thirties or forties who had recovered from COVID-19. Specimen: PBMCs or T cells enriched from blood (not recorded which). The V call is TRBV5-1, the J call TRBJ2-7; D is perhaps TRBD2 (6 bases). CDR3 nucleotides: TGCGCCAGCAGCTTCGGGGGAGACGACGAGCAGTACTTC. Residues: CASSFGGDDEQYF.